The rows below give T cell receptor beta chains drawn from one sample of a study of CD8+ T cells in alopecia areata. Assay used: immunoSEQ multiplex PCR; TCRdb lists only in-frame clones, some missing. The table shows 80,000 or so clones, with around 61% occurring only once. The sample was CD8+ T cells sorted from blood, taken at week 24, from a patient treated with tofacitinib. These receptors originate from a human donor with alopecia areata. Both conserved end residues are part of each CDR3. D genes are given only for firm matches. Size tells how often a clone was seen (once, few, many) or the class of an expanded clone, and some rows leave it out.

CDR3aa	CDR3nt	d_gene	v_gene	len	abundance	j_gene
CASSQERGLAGNYEQYF	TGCGCCAGCAGCCAAGAGCGGGGACTAGCGGGGAACTACGAGCAGTACTTC	TRBD2	TRBV4-3	17	.	TRBJ2-7
CATSRDRGGTEAFF	TGTGCCACCAGCAGAGACAGGGGAGGGACTGAAGCTTTCTTT	.	TRBV15	14	once	TRBJ1-1
CASSQDRGGPNQPQHF	TGCGCCAGCAGCCAAGATAGAGGGGGCCCCAATCAGCCCCAGCATTTT	TRBD1	TRBV4-3	16	.	TRBJ1-5
CASLDWGNEQFF	TGTGCCAGTCTGGATTGGGGGAATGAGCAGTTCTTC	.	TRBV28	12	.	TRBJ2-1
CASSFSPTAEAFF	TGTGCCAGCAGCTTTTCCCCGACGGCTGAAGCTTTCTTT	.	TRBV11-1	13	.	TRBJ1-1
CASSSHSVQPQHF	TGTGCCAGCAGTTCACACAGTGTTCAGCCCCAGCATTTT	.	TRBV27	13	few	TRBJ1-5
CASRVGGIGQPQHF	TGTGCCAGCAGGGTGGGGGGCATAGGGCAGCCCCAGCATTTT	.	TRBV27	14	.	TRBJ1-5
CASSGRWGTEAFF	TGTGCCAGCAGCGGAAGGTGGGGCACTGAAGCTTTCTTT	.	TRBV5-6	13	.	TRBJ1-1
CASSWVGRENEQFF	TGTGCCAGTAGTTGGGTGGGGCGGGAGAATGAGCAGTTCTTC	TRBD2	TRBV27	14	.	TRBJ2-1
CASSGLASYIQYF	TGTGCCAGCTCGGGACTAGCGAGTTACATTCAGTACTTC	TRBD2	TRBV2	13	many	TRBJ2-4
CASRQGTEAFF	TGTGCCAGCCGACAGGGCACTGAAGCTTTCTTT	TRBD1	TRBV6-1	11	few	TRBJ1-1
CASRISSGSYEQYF	TGCGCCAGCAGGATAAGCTCAGGCTCCTACGAGCAGTACTTC	.	TRBV5-1	14	.	TRBJ2-7
CASSGSGTYEQYF	TGTGCCAGCAGTGGGTCAGGGACCTACGAGCAGTACTTC	.	TRBV6-1	13	few	TRBJ2-7
CTSSYSDSTGELFF	TGTACCAGCAGTTACTCGGACTCCACCGGGGAGCTGTTTTTT	.	TRBV6-6	14	.	TRBJ2-2
CASRNYGNTIYF	TGTGCCAGCAGGAATTATGGAAACACCATATATTTT	.	TRBV7-2	12	.	TRBJ1-3
CASSLFQGRGTDTQYF	TGTGCCAGCAGTTTATTCCAGGGGAGGGGCACAGATACGCAGTATTTT	.	TRBV28	16	.	TRBJ2-3
CASSLPGDRSYEQYF	TGTGCCAGCAGCTTACCGGGGGACAGGTCCTACGAGCAGTACTTC	TRBD1	TRBV7-9	15	.	TRBJ2-7
CASSSNIPGPKETQYF	TGTGCCAGCAGCTCCAATATACCGGGACCGAAAGAGACCCAGTACTTC	.	TRBV7-6	16	.	TRBJ2-5
CASSAHSYEQYF	TGTGCCAGCAGTGCGCATAGCTACGAGCAGTACTTC	.	TRBV7-9	12	.	TRBJ2-7
CASSPLPGSYYGYTF	TGTGCCAGCAGCCCCCTGCCAGGGTCTTACTATGGCTACACCTTC	.	TRBV7-2	15	.	TRBJ1-2
CASSQVDRATPYNEQFF	TGCGCCAGCAGCCAAGTGGACAGGGCCACTCCCTACAATGAGCAGTTCTTC	TRBD1	TRBV4-1	17	.	TRBJ2-1
CASRAGNTIYF	TGTGCCAGCAGGGCCGGAAACACCATATATTTT	.	TRBV6-5	11	few	TRBJ1-3
CASSHSGTGSYEQYF	TGCGCCAGCAGCCATTCCGGGACAGGGTCCTACGAGCAGTACTTC	TRBD1	TRBV4-3	15	few	TRBJ2-7
CASSSQLAGGYEQYF	TGTGCCAGCAGCTCTCAACTAGCGGGGGGCTACGAGCAGTACTTC	TRBD2	TRBV7-8	15	.	TRBJ2-7
CSVGEPTSTDTQYF	TGCAGCGTTGGTGAACCTACTAGCACAGATACGCAGTATTTT	.	TRBV29-1	14	.	TRBJ2-3